This T cell receptor (beta chain) was documented in a study of CD8+ T cells in alopecia areata. The wider study: Patients received oral tofacitinib, 5 to 10 mg twice daily, for moderate-to-severe alopecia areata. The study's findings and limits: Expanded CD8+ clones among the top 100, and scalp clonality, were significantly decreased by tofacitinib.

The CDR3 spans 11 residues. V was pared by 6 bases and J by 3 bases, with 3 bases between. Germline V gene lookup returns CDR1 SNHLY and CDR2 FYNNEI. This clone has only a few counts. Its antigen is as yet unknown. After isolation, RNA underwent reverse transcription to generate cDNA as the sequencing template. Generated by immunoSEQ multiplex PCR, the TCRdb table keeps only in-frame clones and is missing some. The data contain 270,000 or so clones, about three fifths of them seen just once; the ten biggest clones take up approximately 2%. Treatment noted: oral pan-JAK inhibitor, 5-10 mg twice daily. The receptor was isolated from a human donor with alopecia areata. Sample: CD4+ T cells sorted from blood, taken at week 24, from a patient treated with tofacitinib. The chain uses TRBV2 and TRBJ1-5; D is unresolved. The CDR3 reads CASRFNQPQHF. The DNA for the CDR3 is TGTGCCAGCAGGTTCAATCAGCCCCAGCATTTT.